The 27 T cell receptor beta chains listed next were all sequenced from one sample in a study of T cell repertoires in cytomegalovirus infection. MiXCR was run by TCRdb on the reads, yielding one entry per CDR3 protein. The sample consists of nearly 650,000 distinct CDR3 sequences, 24% of them appearing once. The sample consisted of CD8+ T cells from PBMCs. The receptors here all came from a human donor in good health (CMV status not recorded). Some clones in this sample may be carry-over from other donors' samples.

Only a few counts were recorded for this clonotype. The CDR3 coding sequence is TGTGCCAGCAGTTCCCGACAGGGCCATAATTCACCCCTCCACTTT. This encodes CASSSRQGHNSPLHF. This chain joins TRBV28 and TRBJ1-6; 7 nucleotides match TRBD1. CDR1 is MDHEN, CDR2 SYDVKM, per germline. J was trimmed by 5 bases and V by 4 bases; bases with no gene match: 5. The CDR3 consists of 15 residues.

This clonotype was seen a handful of times. This chain links TRBV29-1 with TRBJ1-2; D gene uncertain. V lost 3 bases and J 0 bases, leaving 14 bases between the germline ends. The CDR3 contains 15 residues. Germline assignment: CDR1 SQVTM and CDR2 ANQGSEA. In nucleotides, the CDR3 is TGCAGCGTTGAGCCTTTACAGAGAGCTAACTATGGCTACACCTTC. It translates to CSVEPLQRANYGYTF.

The chain is built from TRBV7-2 and TRBJ2-3; D remains unclear. The ends were cut back, 1 base at V and 2 bases at J, with 7 bases in the middle. The CDR3 contains 14 residues. From germline, CDR1 is SGHTA and CDR2 FQGNSA. The CDR3: CASSLVQITDTQYF. The CDR3, as DNA: TGTGCCAGCAGCTTAGTACAGATCACAGATACGCAGTATTTT.

This clonotype was seen more than once but under ten times. The chain uses TRBV7-9 and TRBJ2-1, with D tentatively TRBD1 (6 bases). Germline-derived CDR1 and CDR2 are SEHNR and FQNEAQ (reference sequence). This CDR3 comprises 14 residues. V lost 3 bases to trimming and J lost 6 bases, with 12 bases between them. The chain's CDR3 is CASSLTTGLNEQFF. The CDR3 region has the DNA TGTGCCAGCAGCTTGACGACAGGCCTCAATGAGCAGTTCTTC.

In its sample, this clonotype was seen a few times. This chain connects TRBV6-2 or TRBV6-3 to TRBJ1-1, with D maybe TRBD1 (5 bases). In germline, CDR1 is MNHEY, CDR2 SVGEGT. V was cut by 8 bases and J by 0 bases, with 10 bases left in between. The CDR3 loop spans 13 amino acids. CDR3 coding DNA: TGTGCCAGCTTGGGGGAGGTGAACACTGAAGCTTTCTTT. It specifies CASLGEVNTEAFF.

The sample holds a few counts of this clonotype. This chain uses TRBV7-6 with TRBJ2-1, with D possibly being TRBD1 or TRBD2 (5 bases each). V lost 7 bases to trimming and J lost 8 bases, with 18 bases between them. The germline gives CDR1 SGHVS, CDR2 FNYEAQ. CDR3 length: 14 amino acids. The CDR3 DNA reads as TGTGCCAGCACCCCCCCGGGACGTTACGATGAGCAGTTCTTC. Its protein is CASTPPGRYDEQFF.

This clonotype was recorded at least ten times. This chain joins TRBV7-8 and TRBJ1-5; D remains unclear. Trimming shortened V by 5 bases and J by 4 bases, and 9 bases separated the two germline ends. There are 13 residues in the CDR3. Germline-derived CDR1 and CDR2 are SGHVS and FQNEAQ. CDR3 protein: CASSPDFNQPQHF. CDR3 DNA: TGTGCCAGCAGCCCCGACTTTAATCAGCCCCAGCATTTT.

In its sample, this clonotype was seen many times. The chain employs TRBV5-4 and TRBJ2-7; D perhaps matches TRBD1 (5 bases). CDR3 length: 14 residues. The V and J ends lost 3 bases and 2 bases respectively, with 12 bases between them. CDR1 is SGHNT and CDR2 is YYREEE in the germline V gene (reference sequence). The CDR3 DNA reads TGTGCCAGCAGCTCAGACAGCCTAACCTACGAGCAGTACTTC. Translating it yields CASSSDSLTYEQYF. The entire variable domain, with the rest obtained from reference TRBV5-4 and TRBJ2-7, is as follows: ETGVTQSPTHLIKTRGQQVTLRCSSQSGHNTVSWYQQALGQGPQFIFQYYREEENGRGNFPPRFSGLQFPNYSSELNVNALELDDSALYLCASSSDSLTYEQYFGPGTRLTVT.

The table lists this clonotype with a few counts. The chain carries TRBV5-6 and TRBJ1-1, with D unresolved. Trimming removed 0 bases at V and 1 base at J, with 7 bases between. There are 14 residues in the CDR3. CDR1 and CDR2 from the germline V gene are SGHDT and YYEEEE. The CDR3, as DNA: TGTGCCAGCAGCTTGGGTAAGCCGAACACTGAAGCTTTCTTT. Translation: CASSLGKPNTEAFF.

This clonotype was seen a handful of times. This chain links TRBV6-2 or TRBV6-3 with TRBJ2-1; tentative D call: TRBD2 (5 bases). Germline V gene data show CDR1 as MNHEY and CDR2 as SVGEGT. V lost 1 base to trimming and J lost 0 bases, with 7 bases between them. The CDR3 has 15 amino acids. Written as DNA, the CDR3 is TGTGCCAGCAGTTACTGGGAGAGCTCCTACAATGAGCAGTTCTTC. This gives the protein CASSYWESSYNEQFF.

Regarding this clonotype: A much larger clone lies a single base off, so this may be a read error. V and J are TRBV6-6 and TRBJ1-4; perhaps TRBD1 as D (6 bases). Germline loops: CDR1 MNHNY, CDR2 SVGAGI (reference sequence). The CDR3 is 13 residues long. The CDR3 DNA reads TGTGTCAGTAAGGGGGCAACTAATGAAAAACTGTTTTTT. Translating it yields CVSKGATNEKLFF.

A few counts support this clonotype. This sequence joins TRBV6-5 and TRBJ2-2, with D perhaps matching TRBD1 (6 bases). V lost 0 bases to trimming and J lost 8 bases, with 13 bases between them. The CDR3 consists of 15 residues. Germline values: CDR1 MNHEY, CDR2 SVGAGI. The CDR3 sequence is CASSYSLGARGELFF. Here the CDR3 DNA reads TGTGCCAGCAGTTACTCATTGGGGGCACGGGGGGAGCTGTTTTTT.

The chain has TRBV9 and TRBJ2-3; 10 positions match TRBD2. Unmatched junction bases numbered 6, after V lost 3 bases and J lost 2 bases. Germline CDR1 SGDLS, CDR2 YYNGEE. CDR3 length: 16 residues. The CDR3 DNA reads TGTGCCAGCAGCGCCGAGCGGGGGGGAATCACAGATACGCAGTATTTT. Protein product: CASSAERGGITDTQYF.

On this clonotype: This may be a read error: a much more frequent sequence differs by one nucleotide. The CDR3 DNA follows: TGTGCCAGCAGCTTATTAGGACTTGGGGACATAATTTACGAGCAGTACGTC. Residues: CASSLLGLGDIIYEQYV. The rearrangement joins TRBV7-8 to TRBJ2-7; D might be TRBD1 (6 bases). V gave up 2 bases and J gave up 4 bases, with 21 bases separating them. The CDR3 runs to 17 residues. Germline CDR1 is SGHVS and CDR2 is FQNEAQ.

The V call is TRBV24-1, the J call TRBJ2-3; no definite D call. Germline values: CDR1 KGHDR, CDR2 SFDVKD. V lost 2 bases and J 1 base, leaving 6 bases between the germline ends. This CDR3 has 14 amino acids. The CDR3 DNA reads TGTGCCACCAGTGATTCCTATCGCACAGATACGCAGTATTTT. Its translation is CATSDSYRTDTQYF.

V gene TRBV5-1 combines with J gene TRBJ2-7, with TRBD2 matching over 8 bases. The germline CDR1 and CDR2 sequences are SGHRS and YFSETQ. V lost 0 bases to trimming and J lost 4 bases; unmatched junction nucleotides: 6. The CDR3 is 15 amino acids. DNA of the CDR3: TGCGCCAGCAGCTTGGAAGGACTAGCAGCTTACGAGCAGTACTTC. Protein product: CASSLEGLAAYEQYF.

This clonotype was recorded many times. The genes are TRBV12-5 and TRBJ2-2; no clear D gene. This CDR3 is built from 11 residues. Germline CDR1 reads LGHNT; CDR2 reads FRNRAP. Trimming left V 6 bases short and J 7 bases short, with 6 bases between. CDR3 sequence (DNA): TGTGCTAGTGGGGGCTACGGGGAGCTGTTTTTT. It translates to CASGGYGELFF.

This clonotype was counted between two and nine times. This chain joins TRBV4-1 and TRBJ1-5; D not certain. This CDR3 spans 14 amino acids. CDR1 is MGHRA and CDR2 is YSYEKL in the germline V gene. With 1 base removed from V and 3 bases from J, the gap between germline ends came to 7 bases. CDR3 in DNA: TGCGCCAGCAGCCAAGGACATTACAATCAGCCCCAGCATTTT. It is translated as CASSQGHYNQPQHF.

V and J are TRBV29-1 and TRBJ1-2, with unresolved D. Germline V CDR1 and CDR2: SQVTM, ANQGSEA. The CDR3 has 12 amino acids. Trimming left V 5 bases short and J 6 bases short, with 13 bases between. The CDR3 loop is CSVFKGSHGYTF. The CDR3 bases are TGCAGCGTTTTCAAGGGAAGCCATGGCTACACCTTC.

V gene TRBV9 combines with J gene TRBJ2-7; 11 bases match TRBD1. The CDR3 covers 14 residues. CDR1 is SGDLS and CDR2 is YYNGEE in the germline V gene. Trimming removed 6 bases from V and 3 bases from J; junction bases left unmatched: 5. The CDR3 loop reads CASNSGTGGYEQYF. The CDR3 region has the DNA TGTGCCAGCAACTCTGGGACAGGGGGCTACGAGCAGTACTTC.

About this clonotype itself: This is likely a read error, given that the CDR3 carries no conserved phenylalanine or tryptophan at its end. The rearrangement links TRBV27 to TRBJ2-1; 10 positions match TRBD2. CDR3 size: 17 residues. CDR1 MNHEY and CDR2 SMNVEV come from the germline V gene (reference sequence). J lost 2 bases, V lost 5 bases, and 9 bases had no gene match. The CDR3 here is CASSPLASGGAYNEQFL. The DNA of the CDR3 is TGTGCCAGCAGTCCCCTTGCTAGCGGGGGAGCCTACAATGAGCAGTTCCTC.

V usage is TRBV6-5 and J usage is TRBJ2-7, with D possibly matching TRBD1 (5 bases). CDR1 is MNHEY and CDR2 is SVGAGI in the germline V gene. The V gene lost 2 bases and the J gene lost 2 bases, with 22 bases spanning the gap. CDR3 length equals 18 residues. CDR3 nucleotide sequence: TGTGCCAGCAGTTACGCCCTGCCCACAGGCCCGGTGGCCTACGAGCAGTACGTC. Residues: CASSYALPTGPVAYEQYV.

This clonotype was detected a few times. CDR3: CATRARGQETQYF. The CDR3 DNA follows: TGTGCCACTCGCGCCCGGGGCCAAGAGACCCAGTACTTC. The genes are TRBV14 and TRBJ2-5; D possibly corresponds to TRBD2 (5 bases). V was shortened by 10 bases and J by 1 base, with 13 bases between the two germline ends. The CDR3 contains 13 residues. From germline, CDR1 is SGHDN and CDR2 FVKESK.

This clonotype was observed a few times. V usage is TRBV18 and J usage is TRBJ2-3, with 8 bases identical to TRBD2. The CDR3 loop spans 16 amino acids. CDR1 and CDR2 from the germline V gene are KGHSH and LQKENI. V shed 0 bases and J 3 bases; nucleotides not matched to a gene: 5. CDR3 sequence (DNA): TGTGCCAGCTCACCACCGCGGGGGGCTGAAACAGATACGCAGTATTTT. Protein sequence: CASSPPRGAETDTQYF.

This clonotype was observed at least ten times. This chain joins TRBV28 and TRBJ2-4; D is possibly TRBD2 (5 bases). V lost 5 bases and J lost 6, with 17 bases in between. The CDR3 length is 15 residues. Germline CDR1 is MDHEN and CDR2 is SYDVKM. In nucleotides, the CDR3 is TGTGCCAGCAGTCTACCGACTATGGAGTTAAACATTCAGTACTTC. Translating gives CASSLPTMELNIQYF.

This clonotype was seen a few times. V gene TRBV5-5 combines with J gene TRBJ1-5; 8 bases map to TRBD1. Per the germline V gene, CDR1 is SGHKS and CDR2 is YYEKEE (reference sequence). The V segment lost 5 bases and the J segment 1 base; nucleotides outside the gene matches: 5. The CDR3 sequence is 15 residues long. DNA for the CDR3: TGTGCCAGCAGGTCGACAGGGGCAAGCAATCAGCCCCAGCATTTT. Amino acid sequence: CASRSTGASNQPQHF. Complete variable domain (other parts from reference TRBV5-5 and TRBJ1-5): DAGVTQSPTHLIKTRGQQVTLRCSPISGHKSVSWYQQVLGQGPQFIFQYYEKEERGRGNFPDRFSARQFPNYSSELNVNALLLGDSALYLCASRSTGASNQPQHFGDGTRLSIL.

The CDR3 region is CASSLEMITDTQYF. The CDR3 nucleotides read TGTGCCAGCAGTTTAGAGATGATCACAGATACGCAGTATTTT. The chain carries TRBV12-3 or TRBV12-4 and TRBJ2-3, with unresolved D. Trimming cost V 1 base and J 2 bases, with 7 bases left between them. There are 14 residues in the CDR3.